This T cell receptor (beta chain) was identified during a study of T cell changes during pregnancy in multiple sclerosis. TCRdb keeps only in-frame clones here, not all; method: immunoSEQ multiplex PCR. The sample includes over 45,000 clones, roughly 88% of them seen just once. V dropped 1 base and J dropped 6 bases, with 24 bases sitting between them. The CDR3 totals 18 residues. Germline V gives CDR1 SEHNR, CDR2 FQNEAQ (reference sequence). This sample comprised peripheral blood, obtained in the first trimester of pregnancy. This receptor was identified in a female donor in good health, enrolled as a control in a pregnancy study. The gene calls are TRBV7-9 and TRBJ2-5; possibly TRBD2 for D (6 bases). This chain's CDR3 is CASSLVPNSRGLGKTQYF. The CDR3 DNA is TGTGCCAGCAGCTTAGTCCCGAATTCGAGGGGACTTGGGAAGACCCAGTACTTC.